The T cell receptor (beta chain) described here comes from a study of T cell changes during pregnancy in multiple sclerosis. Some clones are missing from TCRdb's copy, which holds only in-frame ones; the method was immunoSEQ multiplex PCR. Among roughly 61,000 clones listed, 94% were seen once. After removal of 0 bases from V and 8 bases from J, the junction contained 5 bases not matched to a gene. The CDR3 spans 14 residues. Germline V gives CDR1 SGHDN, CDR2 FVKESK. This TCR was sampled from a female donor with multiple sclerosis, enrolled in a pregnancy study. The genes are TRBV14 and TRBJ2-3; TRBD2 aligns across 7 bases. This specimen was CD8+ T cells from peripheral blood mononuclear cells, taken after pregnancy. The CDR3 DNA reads TGTGCCAGCAGCCAAGATACAGAGCGGGGTACGCAGTATTTT. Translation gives CASSQDTERGTQYF.